The 28 T cell receptor beta chains below come from one sample, sequenced in a study of beta chain features in type 1 diabetes. Isolated RNA was reverse transcribed in full, so expressed TCRB transcripts were sequenced. The protocol was immunoSEQ multiplex PCR, while the TCRdb copy is restricted to in-frame clones and leaves out a portion. The data contain roughly 300,000 clones, 8% of them seen just once; the ten biggest clones take up 0.44%. Source material: central memory CD4+ T cells from blood. These receptors were collected from a woman aged 18 to 35 in good health.

In its sample, this clone was seen a few times. This rearrangement joins TRBV19 to TRBJ2-1, with TRBD2 as a possible D gene (5 bases). The CDR3 sequence is 9 residues long. Germline V lookup: CDR1 LNHDA, CDR2 SQIVND (reference sequence). V dropped 11 bases and J dropped 9 bases, with 8 bases sitting between them. The CDR3 loop is CAVGLEQFF. The CDR3 bases are TGTGCCGTAGGACTTGAGCAGTTCTTC.

V and J are TRBV2 and TRBJ1-2; perhaps TRBD1 as D (5 bases). V lost 1 base, J lost 11 bases, and 17 bases lay in between. The CDR3 length is 14 residues. Germline CDR1 and CDR2: SNHLY and FYNNEI. The CDR3 region is CASSEGQGQRGYTF. CDR3 in DNA: TGTGCCAGCAGTGAAGGGCAGGGCCAGCGGGGGTACACCTTC.

A single count supports this clone. This sequence joins TRBV7-2 and TRBJ2-2; tentative D call: TRBD2 (5 bases). The CDR3 length is 14 residues. In germline, CDR1 is SGHTA, CDR2 FQGNSA. Trimming stripped 6 bases from V and 4 bases from J, with 12 bases between. This CDR3 reads CASSTDRGTGELFF. CDR3 nucleotides: TGTGCCAGCAGTACTGACCGGGGCACCGGGGAGCTGTTTTTT.

This clone was found a few times. J is TRBJ2-7 and V is TRBV14; D gene uncertain. V shed 0 bases and J shed 9 bases, with 12 bases lying between them. Per the germline V gene, CDR1 is SGHDN and CDR2 is FVKESK. This CDR3 contains 13 residues. The CDR3 region is CASSQDSNTLQYF. The CDR3 region has the DNA TGTGCCAGCAGCCAAGATAGTAACACCCTGCAGTACTTC.

The V and J genes are TRBV27 and TRBJ2-7; 11 bases match TRBD2. V was pared by 10 bases and J by 6 bases, with 14 bases of the junction left unmatched. Germline CDR1 and CDR2: MNHEY and SMNVEV (reference sequence). The CDR3 runs 15 residues. The CDR3: CATSFLAGGPTEQYF. The CDR3 DNA is TGTGCCACCTCCTTCTTAGCGGGAGGGCCGACCGAGCAGTACTTC.

This clone was seen a few times. Given a much more abundant clone one base away, this may be a read error. CDR3 residues: CASSFSGTDTQYF. The CDR3 bases are TGTGCCAGCAGCTTTAGCGGCACAGATACGCAGTATTTT. J is TRBJ2-3 and V is TRBV7-6, with D tentatively TRBD2 (5 bases). CDR1 SGHVS and CDR2 FNYEAQ come from the germline V gene. V lost 3 bases and J 1 base, leaving 5 bases between the germline ends. This CDR3 comprises 13 residues.

The chain employs TRBV4-2 and TRBJ2-3; either TRBD1 or TRBD2 may fit D (5 bases each). Per germline, CDR1 LGHNA and CDR2 YNFKEQ. The germline V and J ends were trimmed by 4 bases and 1 base, with 15 bases remaining between them. This CDR3 is 16 amino acids long. CDR3 residues: CASSPRDPSRTDTQYF. The CDR3 bases are TGTGCCAGCAGCCCCCGGGACCCCTCGCGCACAGATACGCAGTATTTT.

The V call is TRBV29-1, the J call TRBJ2-3; 8 bases match TRBD2. CDR1 SQVTM and CDR2 ANQGSEA come from the germline V gene. J lost 4 bases, V lost 6 bases, and 3 bases had no gene match. The CDR3 is 12 amino acids. This chain's CDR3 is CSVGTRPDTQYF. The CDR3 DNA reads as TGCAGCGTCGGGACTAGGCCAGATACGCAGTATTTT.

The chain has TRBV5-1 and TRBJ2-5; D perhaps matches TRBD1 (5 bases). The V gene lost 6 bases and the J gene lost 2 bases, with 14 bases spanning the gap. There are 14 residues in the CDR3. Germline loops: CDR1 SGHRS, CDR2 YFSETQ. This CDR3 reads CASTAGSKQETQYF. In DNA, the CDR3 is TGCGCCAGCACTGCAGGGTCGAAACAAGAGACCCAGTACTTC.

This clone was observed a few times. The chain recombines TRBV5-5 with TRBJ1-2, with D unresolved. From germline, CDR1 is SGHKS and CDR2 YYEKEE (reference sequence). Trimming removed 5 bases at V and 6 bases at J, with 17 bases between. The length of the CDR3 is 14 residues. As DNA, the CDR3 is TGTGCCAGCAGTGTAGGACCGGGAATTAATGGCTACACCTTC. Amino acid sequence: CASSVGPGINGYTF. Using reference TRBV5-5 and TRBJ1-2 for the parts outside the CDR3, the full variable domain is DAGVTQSPTHLIKTRGQQVTLRCSPISGHKSVSWYQQVLGQGPQFIFQYYEKEERGRGNFPDRFSARQFPNYSSELNVNALLLGDSALYLCASSVGPGINGYTFGSGTRLTVV.

This clone was seen a few times. The chain links TRBV15 to TRBJ2-7; 7 bases line up with TRBD1. The junction had 15 bases not matched to a gene; V was cut back by 5 bases and J by 5 bases. CDR3 length: 16 residues. Germline CDR1 reads LNHNV; CDR2 reads YYDKDF (reference sequence). The CDR3 here is CATSPSPHRGVDEQYF. CDR3 DNA sequence: TGTGCCACCAGCCCGAGCCCCCACAGGGGAGTCGACGAGCAGTACTTC.

This clone was seen a handful of times. The genes are TRBV28 and TRBJ1-5; a possible D gene is TRBD1 (6 bases). This CDR3 has 14 residues. V lost 2 bases and J lost 7, with 12 bases in between. Germline V gene lookup returns CDR1 MDHEN and CDR2 SYDVKM. CDR3 loop: CASSLTGFVQPQHF. Here the CDR3 DNA reads TGTGCCAGCAGTTTAACAGGGTTTGTGCAGCCCCAGCATTTT. Variable domain in full (rest from reference TRBV28 and TRBJ1-5): DVKVTQSSRYLVKRTGEKVFLECVQDMDHENMFWYRQDPGLGLRLIYFSYDVKMKEKGDIPEGYSVSREKKERFSLILESASTNQTSMYLCASSLTGFVQPQHFGDGTRLSIL.

The rearrangement links TRBV7-2 to TRBJ2-5, with D unresolved. V was pared by 3 bases and J by 0 bases, with 5 bases between. Germline-derived CDR1 and CDR2 are SGHTA and FQGNSA. The CDR3 length is 13 residues. CDR3: CASSFQYQETQYF. The DNA for the CDR3 is TGTGCCAGCAGCTTCCAGTACCAAGAGACCCAGTACTTC.

The chain combines TRBV7-2 with TRBJ1-1; no reliable D call. V lost 5 bases, J lost 3 bases, and 19 bases lay in between. Germline CDR1 and CDR2: SGHTA and FQGNSA. There are 16 residues in the CDR3. In DNA, the CDR3 is TGTGCCAGCAGCCCGCGGAGAGGGAAAAAGGACACTGAAGCTTTCTTT. This translates into CASSPRRGKKDTEAFF. Full variable domain (rest looked up from reference TRBV7-2 and TRBJ1-1): GAGVSQSPSNKVTEKGKDVELRCDPISGHTALYWYRQSLGQGLEFLIYFQGNSAPDKSGLPSDRFSAERTGGSVSTLTIQRTQQEDSAVYLCASSPRRGKKDTEAFFGQGTRLTVV.

The chain recombines TRBV6-1 with TRBJ1-2; a weak D match, TRBD1 (5 bases). The CDR3 loop spans 15 amino acids. The germline gives CDR1 MNHNS, CDR2 SASEGT. Trimming removed 7 bases at V and 4 bases at J, with 19 bases between. The chain's CDR3 is CASTPTGQGSYGYTF. CDR3 nucleotides: TGTGCCAGCACTCCCACCGGGCAGGGAAGCTATGGCTACACCTTC.

The chain couples TRBV5-6 to TRBJ1-2; D is ambiguous. Germline V gene sequence: CDR1 SGHDT, CDR2 YYEEEE. Deletions cut 1 base from V and 4 bases from J, with 26 bases between. The CDR3 length is 19 residues. The CDR3 loop reads CASSLIGRQVRAAFYGYTF. The DNA of the CDR3 is TGTGCCAGCAGCTTGATCGGAAGGCAGGTCCGAGCCGCTTTCTATGGCTACACCTTC.

The sample holds a few counts of this clone. CDR3 bases: TGTGCCAGCAGCGACCCAGGGAGTTCGGATACGCAGTATTTT. It is translated as CASSDPGSSDTQYF. The rearrangement links TRBV14 to TRBJ2-3; D assignment may be TRBD1 or TRBD2 (5 bases each). The germline CDR1 and CDR2 sequences are SGHDN and FVKESK. The CDR3 is made up of 14 amino acids. With 5 bases removed from V and 6 bases from J, the gap between germline ends came to 15 bases. Together with reference TRBV14 and TRBJ2-3, the CDR3 gives the full variable domain: EAGVTQFPSHSVIEKGQTVTLRCDPISGHDNLYWYRRVMGKEIKFLLHFVKESKQDESGMPNNRFLAERTGGTYSTLKVQPAELEDSGVYFCASSDPGSSDTQYFGPGTRLTVL.

As regards this clone: This sample includes further DNA sequences coding for the same CDR3. This rearrangement joins TRBV15 to TRBJ2-7, with a tentative D call TRBD2 (6 bases). Germline values: CDR1 LNHNV, CDR2 YYDKDF (reference sequence). This CDR3 has 14 residues. V lost 0 bases and J 1 base, leaving 7 bases between the germline ends. This chain's CDR3 is CATSREGGSYEQYF. DNA for the CDR3: TGTGCCACCAGCAGAGAAGGAGGGTCCTACGAGCAGTACTTC.

The gene calls are TRBV5-4 and TRBJ2-7; the match to TRBD2 covers 8 bases. There are 16 residues in the CDR3. Germline lookup yields CDR1 SGHNT and CDR2 YYREEE (reference sequence). The J segment lost 3 bases and the V segment lost 0 bases, leaving 8 bases of the junction unmatched. In DNA form, the CDR3 reads TGTGCCAGCAGCTTGGCCCCGGGACTAGAATACTACGAGCAGTACTTC. It is translated as CASSLAPGLEYYEQYF.

This clone was seen only a few times. The rearrangement uses TRBV7-9 and TRBJ2-4; possible D gene TRBD2, 5 bases. The germline V and J ends were trimmed by 3 bases and 5 bases, with 5 bases remaining between them. Germline V CDR1 and CDR2: SEHNR, FQNEAQ (reference sequence). CDR3 size: 12 residues. The CDR3 nucleotides read TGTGCCAGCAGCTTCGGGGAAAACATTCAGTACTTC. This codes for CASSFGENIQYF.

This clone has just a few counts. The chain uses TRBV7-9 and TRBJ1-3; D is undetermined. Trimming stripped 2 bases from V and 4 bases from J, with 6 bases between. Per the germline V gene, CDR1 is SEHNR and CDR2 is FQNEAQ (reference sequence). The CDR3 loop spans 13 amino acids. CDR3 coding DNA: TGTGCCAGCAGCTTAAGGGAAGGAAACACCATATATTTT. Its translation is CASSLREGNTIYF.

This clone has a handful of counts. J is TRBJ2-3 and V is TRBV5-1; D is ambiguous. Germline V gene lookup returns CDR1 SGHRS and CDR2 YFSETQ. Trimming took off 4 bases at V and 5 bases at J, with 14 bases between the two ends. The CDR3 loop spans 14 amino acids. The CDR3 spells CASSLRVEKDTQYF. The CDR3 DNA is TGCGCCAGCAGCCTACGGGTCGAGAAAGATACGCAGTATTTT.

This sequence joins TRBV4-2 and TRBJ2-1; TRBD2 matches at 13 bases. Germline trimming cut 4 bases from V and 9 bases from J; bases unmatched to any gene: 6. Per the germline V gene, CDR1 is LGHNA and CDR2 is YNFKEQ. This CDR3 spans 15 amino acids. CDR3 coding DNA: TGTGCCAGCAGCCTCGGACTAGCGGGAGACGGTGAGCAGTTCTTC. Translating it yields CASSLGLAGDGEQFF.

This chain uses TRBV29-1 with TRBJ2-2, with no clear D. Per germline, CDR1 SQVTM and CDR2 ANQGSEA. CDR3 length: 13 amino acids. V was shortened by 4 bases and J by 8 bases, with 14 bases between the two germline ends. For the CDR3, the DNA is TGCAGCGTTGCTGCAGTAGGTTTGGGGGAGCTGTTTTTT. Translation: CSVAAVGLGELFF.

This clone was observed a handful of times. This sequence joins TRBV7-6 and TRBJ2-3; no definite D call. Trimming took 3 bases from V and 1 from J, leaving 11 bases between them. The CDR3 extends over 15 amino acids. Germline assignment: CDR1 SGHVS and CDR2 FNYEAQ. As DNA, the CDR3 is TGTGCCAGCAGCTTTGGCCTTTTCCGCACAGATACGCAGTATTTT. Its protein product is CASSFGLFRTDTQYF.

The chain recombines TRBV29-1 with TRBJ2-7; 8 bases match TRBD1. V lost 3 bases and J lost 6; bases outside the gene matches: 10. The CDR3 has 14 amino acids. Germline CDR1 reads SQVTM; CDR2 reads ANQGSEA. This CDR3 is CSVEEYRGSSEQYF. CDR3 coding DNA: TGCAGCGTTGAGGAATACAGGGGGAGTAGCGAGCAGTACTTC.

The chain recombines TRBV7-2 with TRBJ2-3; D is tentatively TRBD1 or TRBD2 (5 bases each). The V end was cut by 5 bases, the J end by 1 base, with 19 bases between. The CDR3 has 17 amino acids. Germline V gene data show CDR1 as SGHTA and CDR2 as FQGNSA. CDR3 nucleotide sequence: TGTGCCAGCAGCCCTCAGGGTGGGGACGGAGGCACAGATACGCAGTATTTT. Protein product: CASSPQGGDGGTDTQYF.

The sample holds a few counts of this clone. This chain's CDR3 is CATRLANTGELFF. CDR3 nucleotides: TGTGCCACCCGACTAGCGAACACCGGGGAGCTGTTTTTT. This rearrangement joins TRBV28 to TRBJ2-2; possible D gene TRBD2, 6 bases. CDR1 is MDHEN and CDR2 is SYDVKM in the germline V gene. The CDR3 consists of 13 residues. V lost 10 bases to trimming and J lost 0 bases, with 9 bases between them.